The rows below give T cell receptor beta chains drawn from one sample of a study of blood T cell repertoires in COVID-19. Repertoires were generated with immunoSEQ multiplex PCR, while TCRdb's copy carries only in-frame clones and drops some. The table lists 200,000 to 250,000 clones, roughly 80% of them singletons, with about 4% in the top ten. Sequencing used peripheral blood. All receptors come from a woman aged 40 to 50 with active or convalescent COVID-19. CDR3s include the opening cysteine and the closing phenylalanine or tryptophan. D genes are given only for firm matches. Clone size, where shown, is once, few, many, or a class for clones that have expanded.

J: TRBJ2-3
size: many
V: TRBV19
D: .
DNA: TGTGCCAGTAGTACCATACGAGCCCGGGGGATCACAGATACGCAGTATTTT
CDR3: CASSTIRARGITDTQYF

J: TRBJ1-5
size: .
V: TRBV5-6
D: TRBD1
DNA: TGTGCCAGCAGCTACGAAAAGGGCAGGACAGGTAATCAGCCCCAGCATTTT
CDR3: CASSYEKGRTGNQPQHF

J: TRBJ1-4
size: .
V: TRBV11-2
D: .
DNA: TGTGCCAGCAGCTTAGCTCGGTATAATGAAAAACTGTTTTTT
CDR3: CASSLARYNEKLFF

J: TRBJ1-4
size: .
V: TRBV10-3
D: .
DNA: TGTGCCACCCGGACTAATGAAAAACTGTTTTTT
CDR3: CATRTNEKLFF

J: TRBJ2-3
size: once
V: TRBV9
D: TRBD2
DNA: TGTGCCAGCAGCGTAGCTGGATTAGCGGGGACAGATACGCAGTATTTT
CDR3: CASSVAGLAGTDTQYF

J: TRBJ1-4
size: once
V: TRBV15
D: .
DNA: TGTGCCACCAGCAGAGATATAGCGGGCGAGGCTAATGAAAAACTGTTTTTT
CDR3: CATSRDIAGEANEKLFF

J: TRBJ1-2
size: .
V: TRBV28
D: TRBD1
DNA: TGTGCCAGCAGTCGACAGGGTGTGAGCTATGGCTACACCTTC
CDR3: CASSRQGVSYGYTF

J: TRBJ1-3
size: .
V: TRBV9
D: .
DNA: TGTGCCAGCAGCCCCGAACTGTCGAACACCATATATTTT
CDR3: CASSPELSNTIYF

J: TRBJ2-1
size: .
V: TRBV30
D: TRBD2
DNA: TGTGCCTGGAGTGAGGGGCGGGGGGCTTACAATGAGCAGTTCTTC
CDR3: CAWSEGRGAYNEQFF

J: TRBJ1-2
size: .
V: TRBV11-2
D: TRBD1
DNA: TGTGCCAGCAGCTTAGGACAGGGGGCAGACTATGGCTACACCTTC
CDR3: CASSLGQGADYGYTF

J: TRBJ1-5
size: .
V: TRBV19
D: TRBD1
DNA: TGTGCCAGTAGTCAAGGACAGGGGGCGTTTCAGCCCCAGCATTTT
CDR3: CASSQGQGAFQPQHF

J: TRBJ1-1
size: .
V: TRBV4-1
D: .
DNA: TGCGCCAGCAGCCAAGATCAGGGAGGGGACACTGAAGCTTTCTTT
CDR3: CASSQDQGGDTEAFF

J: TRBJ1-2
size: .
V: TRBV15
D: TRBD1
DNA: TGTGCCACCAGCAGAGATCGGGACAGGGGGGCCTACACCTTC
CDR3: CATSRDRDRGAYTF

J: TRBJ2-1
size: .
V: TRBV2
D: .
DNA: TGTGCCAGCAGTGAAGACAGGGGGAGGGATGAGCAGTTCTTC
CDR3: CASSEDRGRDEQFF

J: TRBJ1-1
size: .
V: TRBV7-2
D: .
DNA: TGTGCCAGCAGCTTAGGTTTTGCGACGGGATTGGCTGAAGCTTTCTTT
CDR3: CASSLGFATGLAEAFF

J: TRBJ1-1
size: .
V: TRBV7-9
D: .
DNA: TGTGCCAGCAGCTTCAGGGTGGCCACTGAAGCTTTCTTT
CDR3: CASSFRVATEAFF

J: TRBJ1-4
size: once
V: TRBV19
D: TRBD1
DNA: TGTGCCAGTAGCAATGGACAGACAGGGCTGTTTTTT
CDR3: CASSNGQTGLFF

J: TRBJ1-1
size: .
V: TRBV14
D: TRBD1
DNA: TGTGCCAGCAGCTCGACCGGGACAGGGATTATGAACACTGAAGCTTTCTTT
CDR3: CASSSTGTGIMNTEAFF

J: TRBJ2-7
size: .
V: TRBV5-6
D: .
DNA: TGTGCCAGCAGCCCGGACGGGAGCTCCTACGAGCAGTACTTC
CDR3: CASSPDGSSYEQYF

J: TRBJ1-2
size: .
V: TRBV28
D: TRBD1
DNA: TGTGCCAGCAGTTTGCCTTACAGGGGTGTAAGCTATGGCTACACCTTC
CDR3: CASSLPYRGVSYGYTF

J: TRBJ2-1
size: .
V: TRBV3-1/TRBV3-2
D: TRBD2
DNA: TGTGCCAGCAGCCAAGAAGGGTGGACTAGCGGGGGCCTCTCCTACAATGAGCAGTTCTTC
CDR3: CASSQEGWTSGGLSYNEQFF

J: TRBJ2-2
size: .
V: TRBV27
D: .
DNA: TGTGCCAGCAGTTTGCGGGGGCCGAACACCGGGGAGCTGTTTTTT
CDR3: CASSLRGPNTGELFF

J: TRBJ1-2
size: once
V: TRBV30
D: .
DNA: TGTGCCTGGAGTCCGCAGTCCACCTATGGCTACACCTTC
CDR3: CAWSPQSTYGYTF

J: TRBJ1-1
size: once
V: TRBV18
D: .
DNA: TGTGCCAGCTCCCCATCTCGGGGGGCTTTCTTT
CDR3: CASSPSRGAFF

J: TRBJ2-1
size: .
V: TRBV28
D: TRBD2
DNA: TGTGCCATCGACCCTGGCGGGACTAGAGACAATGAGCAGTTCTTC
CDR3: CAIDPGGTRDNEQFF

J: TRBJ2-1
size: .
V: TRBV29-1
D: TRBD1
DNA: TGCAGCGTCCGACAGGGCAATGAGCAGTTCTTC
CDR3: CSVRQGNEQFF

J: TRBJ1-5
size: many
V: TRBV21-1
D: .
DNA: TGTGCCAGCAGCGGCCCGCCATGCAATCAGCCCCAGCATTTT
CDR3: CASSGPPCNQPQHF

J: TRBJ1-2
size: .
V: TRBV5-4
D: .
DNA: TGTGCCAGCAGCTTCAGACAGGACTATGGCTACACCTTC
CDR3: CASSFRQDYGYTF

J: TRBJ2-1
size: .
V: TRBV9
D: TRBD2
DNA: TGTGCCAGCAGCGTCCTTCCTAGCGGGGACAATGAGCAGTTCTTC
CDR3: CASSVLPSGDNEQFF